These 6 T cell receptor beta chains originate from one sample sequenced in a study of response to subunit inactivated influenza vaccine (dated by TCRdb to between 2018 and 2020). Receptors were amplified or captured by RT-PCR. Sequenced using an Illumina HiSeq 2500. TCRdb passed the public sequencing reads through fastp at Q25 and MiXCR, retaining productive beta sequences. Identical CDR3 proteins give one entry, which carries the most common genes and DNA. The sample table contains fewer than 650,000 distinct CDR3 sequences; only one count was recorded for 10% to 15% of them. The ten largest clones capture roughly 13% of the sample. This specimen's time point label, per the study, means: 45 to 55 days after influenza vaccine administration. Sequenced material: PBMCs from blood, taken roughly 47 days after vaccination. These receptors were obtained from a man aged 50 to 60 who received an inactivated influenza vaccine. Donor details come from another sample of the same person, matched by shared clones.

In this sample, this clonotype turned up a few times. V and J are TRBV12-2 and TRBJ2-7; the table's D call of TRBD1 was not tested on the DNA. TRBV12-2 is listed as a pseudogene. The CDR3 runs to 17 residues. The CDR3 DNA follows: TGTGCAAGTCGCTTACCCGACGCCCAGGGGTCGTCTTACGAGCAGTACTTC. Residues: CASRLPDAQGSSYEQYF.

V and J are TRBV3-1 and TRBJ2-5; no clear D gene. Germline values: CDR1 LGHDT, CDR2 YNNKEL (reference sequence). The ends were cut back, 4 bases at V and 2 bases at J, with 11 bases in the middle. This CDR3 spans 14 amino acids. The CDR3: CASSRGPRQETQYF. The CDR3 region has the DNA TGTGCCAGCAGCCGAGGTCCACGGCAAGAGACCCAGTACTTC.

This clonotype has just a few counts. The rearrangement joins TRBV7-2 to TRBJ1-6; weak D call: TRBD1 (5 bases). Germline V CDR1 and CDR2: SGHTA, FQGNSA. CDR3 length: 14 amino acids. Trimming shortened V by 1 base and J by 10 bases, and 11 bases separated the two germline ends. The CDR3 reads CASSLEGRSSPLHF. The CDR3 DNA reads TGTGCCAGCAGCTTAGAGGGGCGAAGCTCACCCCTCCACTTT. Full variable domain (rest looked up from reference TRBV7-2 and TRBJ1-6): GAGVSQSPSNKVTEKGKDVELRCDPISGHTALYWYRQSLGQGLEFLIYFQGNSAPDKSGLPSDRFSAERTGGSVSTLTIQRTQQEDSAVYLCASSLEGRSSPLHFGNGTRLTVT.

This sequence joins TRBV10-3 and TRBJ2-7; 14 bases match TRBD2. Germline V gives CDR1 ENHRY, CDR2 SYGVKD. This CDR3 is 16 amino acids long. The ends lost 4 bases at V and 7 bases at J; junction bases unmatched: 9. The CDR3 reads CAISAPGLAGVEEQYF. The DNA for the CDR3 is TGTGCCATCAGTGCCCCGGGACTAGCGGGAGTGGAGGAGCAGTACTTC.

This clonotype has only a few counts. This chain links TRBV15 with TRBJ2-7; D tentatively fits TRBD1 or TRBD2 (5 bases each). V shed 3 bases and J shed 2 bases, with 11 bases lying between them. Germline V gene sequence: CDR1 LNHNV, CDR2 YYDKDF (reference sequence). The CDR3 runs to 14 residues. CDR3 nucleotide sequence: TGTGCCACCAGCAGCCGGGACGGAGCCTACGAGCAGTACTTC. Translating gives CATSSRDGAYEQYF.

This clonotype was observed a handful of times. The chain carries TRBV20-1 and TRBJ2-1; no definite D call. This CDR3 is 14 amino acids long. V lost 2 bases, J lost 5 bases, and 13 bases lay in between. Germline values: CDR1 DFQATT, CDR2 SNEGSKA (reference sequence). CDR3 amino acids: CSARSDRPHNEQFF. The DNA of the CDR3 is TGCAGTGCTAGATCGGACCGTCCCCACAATGAGCAGTTCTTC.